This record concerns one T cell receptor (beta chain) sequence. V shed 4 bases and J shed 7 bases, with 11 bases lying between them. Per the germline V gene, CDR1 is SGHAT and CDR2 is FQNNGV. This CDR3 region has 13 residues. Assay: immunoSEQ multiplex PCR; the TCRdb copy retains only in-frame clones and omits some. The sample consists of about 83,000 clones, about 90% of them appearing once. This sample was taken from a study of technical replicates of blood from a few donors. The genes are TRBV11-2 and TRBJ2-1; D remains ambiguous. The sequence was collected from a human donor in good health. The sequencing input was T cells isolated from PBMCs. The CDR3 DNA reads TGTGCCAGCAGCTCATCAGTTGTGAATGAGCAGTTCTTC. Its translation is CASSSSVVNEQFF.